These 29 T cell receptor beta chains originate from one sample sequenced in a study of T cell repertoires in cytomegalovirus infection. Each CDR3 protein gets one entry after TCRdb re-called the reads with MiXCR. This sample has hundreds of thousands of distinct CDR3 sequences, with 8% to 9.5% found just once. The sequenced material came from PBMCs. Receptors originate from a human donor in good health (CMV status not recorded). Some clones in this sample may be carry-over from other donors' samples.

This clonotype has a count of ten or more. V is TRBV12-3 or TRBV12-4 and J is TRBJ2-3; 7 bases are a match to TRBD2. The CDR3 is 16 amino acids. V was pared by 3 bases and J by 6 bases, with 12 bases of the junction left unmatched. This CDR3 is CASSFSPSGGPDTQYF. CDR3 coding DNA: TGTGCCAGCAGTTTTTCCCCTAGCGGAGGACCCGATACGCAGTATTTT.

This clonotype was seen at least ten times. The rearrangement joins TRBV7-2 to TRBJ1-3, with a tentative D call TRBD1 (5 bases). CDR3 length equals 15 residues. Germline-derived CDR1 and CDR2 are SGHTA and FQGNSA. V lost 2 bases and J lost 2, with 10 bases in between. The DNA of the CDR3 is TGTGCCAGCAGCTTACTCCGCAGGGCTGGAAACACCATATATTTT. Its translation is CASSLLRRAGNTIYF.

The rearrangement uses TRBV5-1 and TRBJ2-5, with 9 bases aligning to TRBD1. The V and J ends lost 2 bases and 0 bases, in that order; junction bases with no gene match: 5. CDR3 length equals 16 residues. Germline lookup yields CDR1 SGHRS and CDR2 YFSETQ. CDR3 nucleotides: TGCGCCAGCAGCTTACGGGACAGGGTTTACCAAGAGACCCAGTACTTC. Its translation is CASSLRDRVYQETQYF. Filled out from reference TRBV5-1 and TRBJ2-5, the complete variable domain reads KAGVTQTPRYLIKTRGQQVTLSCSPISGHRSVSWYQQTPGQGLQFLFEYFSETQRNKGNFPGRFSGRQFSNSRSEMNVSTLELGDSALYLCASSLRDRVYQETQYFGPGTRLLVL.

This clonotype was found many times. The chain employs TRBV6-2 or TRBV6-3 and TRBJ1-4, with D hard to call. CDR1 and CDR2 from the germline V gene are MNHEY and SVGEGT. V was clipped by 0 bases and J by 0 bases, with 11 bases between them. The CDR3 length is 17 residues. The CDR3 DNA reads TGTGCCAGCAGTTACTCGAGTACGGCAGCAACTAATGAAAAACTGTTTTTT. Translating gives CASSYSSTAATNEKLFF.

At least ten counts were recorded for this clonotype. The DNA for the CDR3 is TGTGCCAGCAGCTTAGGGGGATCCCCTTCTGGGGCCAACGTCCTGACTTTC. This encodes CASSLGGSPSGANVLTF. This chain uses TRBV7-2 with TRBJ2-6; D unresolved. Germline V CDR1 and CDR2: SGHTA, FQGNSA. This CDR3 comprises 17 residues. Trimming cost V 1 base and J 1 base, with 11 bases left between them.

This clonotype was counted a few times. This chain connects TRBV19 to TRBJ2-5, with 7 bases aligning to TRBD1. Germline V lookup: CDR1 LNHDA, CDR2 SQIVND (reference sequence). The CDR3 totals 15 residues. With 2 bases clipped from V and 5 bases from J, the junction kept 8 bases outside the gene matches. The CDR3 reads CASSILRQGVETQYF. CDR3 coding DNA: TGTGCCAGTAGTATATTGAGACAGGGAGTCGAGACCCAGTACTTC.

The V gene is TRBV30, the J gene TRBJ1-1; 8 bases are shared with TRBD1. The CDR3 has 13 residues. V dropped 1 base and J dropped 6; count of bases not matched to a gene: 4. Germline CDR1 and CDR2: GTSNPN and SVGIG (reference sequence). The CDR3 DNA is TGTGCCTGGAGTGGACAGGGGATCTCTGAAGCTTTCTTT. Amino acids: CAWSGQGISEAFF.

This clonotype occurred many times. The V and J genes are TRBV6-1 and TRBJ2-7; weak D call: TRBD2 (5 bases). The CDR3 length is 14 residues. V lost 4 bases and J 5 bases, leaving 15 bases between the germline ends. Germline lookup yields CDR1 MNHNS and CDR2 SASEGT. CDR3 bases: TGTGCCAGCAGTGTAGGGCCCGGGGTGGACGAGCAGTACTTC. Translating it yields CASSVGPGVDEQYF.

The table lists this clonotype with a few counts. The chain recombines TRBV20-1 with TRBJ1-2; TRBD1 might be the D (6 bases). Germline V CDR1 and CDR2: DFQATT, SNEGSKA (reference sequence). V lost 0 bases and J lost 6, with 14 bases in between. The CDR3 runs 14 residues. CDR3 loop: CSARDRHRVDGYTF. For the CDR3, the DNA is TGCAGTGCTAGAGATCGCCACAGGGTAGATGGCTACACCTTC.

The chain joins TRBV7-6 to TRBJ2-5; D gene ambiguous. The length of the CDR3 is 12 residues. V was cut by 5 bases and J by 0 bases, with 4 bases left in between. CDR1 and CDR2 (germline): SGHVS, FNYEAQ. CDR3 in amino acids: CASSPDQETQYF. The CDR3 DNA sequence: TGTGCCAGCAGCCCCGACCAAGAGACCCAGTACTTC.

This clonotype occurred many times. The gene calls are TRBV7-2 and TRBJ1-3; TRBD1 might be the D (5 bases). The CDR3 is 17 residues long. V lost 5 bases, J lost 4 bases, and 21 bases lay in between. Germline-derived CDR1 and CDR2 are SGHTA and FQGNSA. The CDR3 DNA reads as TGTGCCAGCAGCCTCCTCAGTAGGGGCCACGACGGAAACACCATATATTTT. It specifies CASSLLSRGHDGNTIYF.

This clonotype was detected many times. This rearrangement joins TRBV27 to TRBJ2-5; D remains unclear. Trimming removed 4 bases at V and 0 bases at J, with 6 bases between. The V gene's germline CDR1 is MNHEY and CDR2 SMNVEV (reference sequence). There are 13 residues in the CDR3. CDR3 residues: CASSWSYQETQYF. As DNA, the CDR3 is TGTGCCAGCAGTTGGAGTTACCAAGAGACCCAGTACTTC.

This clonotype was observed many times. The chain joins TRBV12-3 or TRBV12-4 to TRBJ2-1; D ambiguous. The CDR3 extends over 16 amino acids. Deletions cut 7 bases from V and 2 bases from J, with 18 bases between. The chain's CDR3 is CASTTTATAPYNEQFF. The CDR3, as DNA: TGTGCCAGCACCACCACTGCAACGGCCCCCTACAATGAGCAGTTCTTC.

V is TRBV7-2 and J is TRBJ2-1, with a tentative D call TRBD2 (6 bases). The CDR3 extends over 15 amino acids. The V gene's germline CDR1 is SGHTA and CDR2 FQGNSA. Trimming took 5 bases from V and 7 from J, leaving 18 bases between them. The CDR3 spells CASSLGEVRSNEQFF. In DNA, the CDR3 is TGTGCCAGCAGCCTGGGGGAGGTAAGGTCGAATGAGCAGTTCTTC.

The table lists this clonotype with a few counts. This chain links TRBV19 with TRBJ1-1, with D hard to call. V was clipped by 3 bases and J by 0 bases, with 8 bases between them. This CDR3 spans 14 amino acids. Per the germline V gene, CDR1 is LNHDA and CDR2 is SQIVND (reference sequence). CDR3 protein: CASSIRSLNTEAFF. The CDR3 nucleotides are TGTGCCAGTAGTATTCGGAGTTTGAACACTGAAGCTTTCTTT.

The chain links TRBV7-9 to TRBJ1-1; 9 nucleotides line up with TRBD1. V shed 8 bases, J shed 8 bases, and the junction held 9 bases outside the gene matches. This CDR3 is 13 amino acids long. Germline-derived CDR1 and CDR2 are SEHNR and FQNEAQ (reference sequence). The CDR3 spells CASQRDRVTEAFF. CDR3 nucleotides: TGTGCCAGCCAACGGGACAGGGTGACGGAAGCTTTCTTT.

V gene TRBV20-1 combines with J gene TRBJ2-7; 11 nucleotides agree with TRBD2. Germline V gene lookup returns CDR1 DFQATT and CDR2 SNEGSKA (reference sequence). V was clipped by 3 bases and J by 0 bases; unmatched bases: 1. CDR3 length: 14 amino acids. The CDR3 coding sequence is TGCAGTGCTAGGACTAGCGGGATCTCCTACGAGCAGTACTTC. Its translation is CSARTSGISYEQYF.

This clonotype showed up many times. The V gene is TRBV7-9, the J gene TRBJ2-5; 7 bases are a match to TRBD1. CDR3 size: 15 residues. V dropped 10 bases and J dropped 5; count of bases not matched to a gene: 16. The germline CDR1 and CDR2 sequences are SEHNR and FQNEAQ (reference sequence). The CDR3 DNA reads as TGTGCCACCCAGAGGGACAGCCAGATCCAGGAGACCCAGTACTTC. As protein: CATQRDSQIQETQYF. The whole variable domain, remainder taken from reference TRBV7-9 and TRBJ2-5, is DTGVSQNPRHKITKRGQNVTFRCDPISEHNRLYWYRQTLGQGPEFLTYFQNEAQLEKSRLLSDRFSAERPKGSFSTLEIQRTEQGDSAMYLCATQRDSQIQETQYFGPGTRLLVL.

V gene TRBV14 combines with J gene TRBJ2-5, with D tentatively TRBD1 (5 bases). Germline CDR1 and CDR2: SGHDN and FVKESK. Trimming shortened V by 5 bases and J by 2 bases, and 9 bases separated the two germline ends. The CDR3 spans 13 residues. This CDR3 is CASSGARQETQYF. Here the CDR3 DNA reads TGTGCCAGCAGCGGGGCCCGACAAGAGACCCAGTACTTC.

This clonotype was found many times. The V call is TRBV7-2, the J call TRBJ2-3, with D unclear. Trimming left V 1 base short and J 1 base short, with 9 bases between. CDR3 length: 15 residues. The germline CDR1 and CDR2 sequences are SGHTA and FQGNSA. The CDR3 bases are TGTGCCAGCAGCTTAGGGGCCCGGGGCACAGATACGCAGTATTTT. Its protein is CASSLGARGTDTQYF.

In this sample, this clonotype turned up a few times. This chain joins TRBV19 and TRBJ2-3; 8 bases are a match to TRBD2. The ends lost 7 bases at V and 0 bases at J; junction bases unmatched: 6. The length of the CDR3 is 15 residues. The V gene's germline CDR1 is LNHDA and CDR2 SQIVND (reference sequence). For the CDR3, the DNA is TGTGCCAGTAAGAGTAGCGGGACTAGCACAGATACGCAGTATTTT. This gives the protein CASKSSGTSTDTQYF.

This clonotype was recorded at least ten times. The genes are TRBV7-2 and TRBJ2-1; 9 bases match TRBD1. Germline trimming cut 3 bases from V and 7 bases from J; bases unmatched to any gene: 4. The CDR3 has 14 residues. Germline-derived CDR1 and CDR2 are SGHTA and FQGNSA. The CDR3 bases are TGTGCCAGCAGCTTTTACAGGGGGCCTAATGAGCAGTTCTTC. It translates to CASSFYRGPNEQFF.

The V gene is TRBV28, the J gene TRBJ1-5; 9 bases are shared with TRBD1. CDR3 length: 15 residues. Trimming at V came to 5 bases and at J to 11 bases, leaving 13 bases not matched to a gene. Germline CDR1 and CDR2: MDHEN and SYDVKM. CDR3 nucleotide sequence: TGTGCCAGCAGTAAGGACAGGGGCCTATTTAGGTCCCAGCATTTT. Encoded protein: CASSKDRGLFRSQHF. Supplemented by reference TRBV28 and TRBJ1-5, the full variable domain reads DVKVTQSSRYLVKRTGEKVFLECVQDMDHENMFWYRQDPGLGLRLIYFSYDVKMKEKGDIPEGYSVSREKKERFSLILESASTNQTSMYLCASSKDRGLFRSQHFGDGTRLSIL.

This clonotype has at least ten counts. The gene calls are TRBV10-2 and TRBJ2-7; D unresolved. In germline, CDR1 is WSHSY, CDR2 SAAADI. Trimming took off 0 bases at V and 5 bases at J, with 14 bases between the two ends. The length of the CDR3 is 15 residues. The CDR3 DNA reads TGCGCCAGCAGTGAGTCCACGGCCAGGTCTGACGAGCAGTACTTC. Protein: CASSESTARSDEQYF.

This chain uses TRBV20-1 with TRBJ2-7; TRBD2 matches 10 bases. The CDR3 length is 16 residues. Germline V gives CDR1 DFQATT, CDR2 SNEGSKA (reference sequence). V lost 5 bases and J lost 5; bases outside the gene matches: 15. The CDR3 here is CSAGLKKGSGRHEQYF. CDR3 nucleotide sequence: TGCAGTGCTGGCCTAAAGAAAGGTAGCGGGAGGCACGAGCAGTACTTC.

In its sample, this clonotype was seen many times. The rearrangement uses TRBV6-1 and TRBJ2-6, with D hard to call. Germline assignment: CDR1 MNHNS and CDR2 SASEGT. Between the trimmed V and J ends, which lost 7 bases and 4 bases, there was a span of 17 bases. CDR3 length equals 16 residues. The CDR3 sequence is CASKSQTWAGANVLTF. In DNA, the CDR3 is TGTGCCAGCAAGAGTCAGACATGGGCCGGGGCCAACGTCCTGACTTTC.

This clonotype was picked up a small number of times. The CDR3 bases are TGTGCCAGCAGCCACGAACTAGCGGGAATAACAGATACGCAGTATTTT. Encoded protein: CASSHELAGITDTQYF. This chain connects TRBV11-2 to TRBJ2-3; 10 bases line up with TRBD2. The CDR3 runs 16 residues. The J segment lost 3 bases and the V segment lost 5 bases, leaving 8 bases of the junction unmatched. Looked up from germline, CDR1 is SGHAT and CDR2 is FQNNGV.

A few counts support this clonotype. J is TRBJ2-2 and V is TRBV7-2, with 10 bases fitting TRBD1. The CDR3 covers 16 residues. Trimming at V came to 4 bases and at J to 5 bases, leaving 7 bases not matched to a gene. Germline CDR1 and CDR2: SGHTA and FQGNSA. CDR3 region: CASSWNRDRGTGELFF. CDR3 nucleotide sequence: TGTGCCAGCAGCTGGAACCGGGACAGGGGAACCGGGGAGCTGTTTTTT.

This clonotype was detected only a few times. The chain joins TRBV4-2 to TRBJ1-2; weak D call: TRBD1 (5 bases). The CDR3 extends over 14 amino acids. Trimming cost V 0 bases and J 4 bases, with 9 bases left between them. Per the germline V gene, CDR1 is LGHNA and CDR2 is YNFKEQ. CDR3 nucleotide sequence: TGTGCCAGCAGCCAAGACGACGGGGGCTATGGCTACACCTTC. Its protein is CASSQDDGGYGYTF.